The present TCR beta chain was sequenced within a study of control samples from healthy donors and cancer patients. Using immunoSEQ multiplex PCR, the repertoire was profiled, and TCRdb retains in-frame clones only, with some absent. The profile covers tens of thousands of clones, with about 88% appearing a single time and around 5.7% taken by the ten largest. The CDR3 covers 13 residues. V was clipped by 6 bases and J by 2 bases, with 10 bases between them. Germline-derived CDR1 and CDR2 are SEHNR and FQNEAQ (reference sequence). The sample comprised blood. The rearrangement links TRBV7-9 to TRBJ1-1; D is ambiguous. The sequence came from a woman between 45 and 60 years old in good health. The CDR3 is CASSGDINTEAFF. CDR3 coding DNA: TGTGCCAGCAGTGGGGATATTAACACTGAAGCTTTCTTT. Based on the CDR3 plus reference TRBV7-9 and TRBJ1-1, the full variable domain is DTGVSQNPRHKITKRGQNVTFRCDPISEHNRLYWYRQTLGQGPEFLTYFQNEAQLEKSRLLSDRFSAERPKGSFSTLEIQRTEQGDSAMYLCASSGDINTEAFFGQGTRLTVV.